These 23 T cell receptor beta chains were sequenced from one sample in a study of monozygotic twins with inflammatory bowel disease. Reprocessing the 5' RACE reads, TCRdb reports a single entry for every CDR3 protein and omits DNA. This repertoire includes about 450,000 distinct CDR3 sequences. What was sequenced was blood. Receptors were obtained from a human donor with ulcerative colitis or Crohn's disease, or a healthy co-twin of an affected twin (not recorded which).

This chain joins TRBV7-3 and TRBJ2-3; checking the TCRdb D call of TRBD1 is not possible without DNA. This CDR3 contains 14 residues. Per the germline V gene, CDR1 is SGHTA and CDR2 is FQGTGA. CDR3 region: CASSLIGGVDTQYF.

V is TRBV7-9 and J is TRBJ2-3; TCRdb outputs TRBD2, but without DNA this stays unchecked. CDR3 length: 14 amino acids. Looked up from germline, CDR1 is SEHNR and CDR2 is FQNEAQ (reference sequence). The CDR3 spells CASSSTKAADTQYF.

The chain links TRBV12-3 or TRBV12-4 to TRBJ1-5; TCRdb gives TRBD1 as the D gene, but with no DNA this cannot be confirmed. The length of the CDR3 is 14 residues. CDR3 protein: CASNLQGSNQPQHF.

V and J are TRBV7-6 and TRBJ1-1. CDR3 size: 14 residues. CDR1 and CDR2 from the germline V gene are SGHVS and FNYEAQ. CDR3: CASSLFPANTEAFF.

This sequence joins TRBV7-2 and TRBJ1-5; TCRdb selects TRBD1, and the lack of DNA leaves this call unchecked. This CDR3 contains 15 residues. CDR1 is SGHTA and CDR2 is FQGNSA in the germline V gene. The CDR3 protein is CASSLAGGSNQPQHF.

The rearrangement links TRBV4-1 to TRBJ2-3; TCRdb names TRBD2, which stays unverified in the absence of DNA. This CDR3 is 15 amino acids long. Per the germline V gene, CDR1 is MGHRA and CDR2 is YSYEKL. The CDR3 loop is CASSQGSGVTDTQYF.

The rearrangement links TRBV4-2 to TRBJ2-3; the TCRdb D gene call, TRBD2, has no DNA to confirm it. CDR1 is LGHNA and CDR2 is YNFKEQ in the germline V gene. The CDR3 loop spans 16 amino acids. The CDR3 is CASSQERAGITDTQYF.

The rearrangement joins TRBV4-1 to TRBJ2-4; absent DNA, TCRdb's TRBD1 call cannot be checked. CDR3 length equals 18 residues. Germline V lookup: CDR1 MGHRA, CDR2 YSYEKL. The CDR3 sequence is CASSQAPRTGMAKNIQYF.

The rearrangement joins TRBV12-3 or TRBV12-4 to TRBJ2-2; TCRdb names TRBD1, which stays unverified in the absence of DNA. The length of the CDR3 is 14 residues. The CDR3 here is CASSLRQDTGELFF.

CDR3: CASSFFGGDTQYF. The chain uses TRBV7-9 and TRBJ2-3; as DNA is missing, the TRBD1 call by TCRdb cannot be tested. The CDR3 has 13 residues. CDR1 is SEHNR, CDR2 FQNEAQ, per germline (reference sequence).

Here the CDR3 reads CASSLGPKITDTQYF. V and J are TRBV7-3 and TRBJ2-3; TCRdb returns TRBD2, unconfirmable since there is no DNA. Germline V gives CDR1 SGHTA, CDR2 FQGTGA. The CDR3 runs 15 residues.

This sequence joins TRBV7-9 and TRBJ1-1; TCRdb gives TRBD1 as the D gene, but with no DNA this cannot be confirmed. CDR3 length: 11 residues. The V gene's germline CDR1 is SEHNR and CDR2 FQNEAQ (reference sequence). The CDR3 here is CASSLAFPPFF.

The rearrangement joins TRBV4-2 to TRBJ2-7. The CDR3 has 17 residues. CDR1 and CDR2 from the germline V gene are LGHNA and YNFKEQ. The CDR3 reads CASSQDALVGLTYEQYF.

This sequence joins TRBV9 and TRBJ2-1; TCRdb gives TRBD1 as the D gene, but with no DNA this cannot be confirmed. The CDR3 runs 15 residues. Germline CDR1 is SGDLS and CDR2 is YYNGEE. The CDR3 sequence is CASSALAGPGGEQFF.

The chain recombines TRBV20-1 with TRBJ2-1. Germline CDR1 DFQATT, CDR2 SNEGSKA (reference sequence). The CDR3 has 16 amino acids. This CDR3 reads CSARFGMEVSTGEQFF.

The chain carries TRBV20-1 and TRBJ2-1; the TCRdb call, TRBD1, lacks DNA for checking. Per germline, CDR1 DFQATT and CDR2 SNEGSKA (reference sequence). The CDR3 contains 16 residues. CDR3 sequence: CSARVRTGVGYNEQFF.

The chain has TRBV9 and TRBJ2-7; there is no DNA to check the TCRdb D call of TRBD1. The germline CDR1 and CDR2 sequences are SGDLS and YYNGEE. This CDR3 has 15 amino acids. The CDR3 loop reads CASSATGVMGNEQYF.

The chain carries TRBV7-2 and TRBJ1-2; absent DNA, TCRdb's TRBD1 call cannot be checked. Looked up from germline, CDR1 is SGHTA and CDR2 is FQGNSA. The CDR3 consists of 16 residues. Here the CDR3 reads CASSSGTGRTNYGYTF.

The chain links TRBV20-1 to TRBJ1-2; TCRdb returns TRBD1, unconfirmable since there is no DNA. The CDR3 has 15 residues. Per germline, CDR1 DFQATT and CDR2 SNEGSKA (reference sequence). The CDR3 here is CRGQGNSRVKDGYTF.

The V call is TRBV6-2 or TRBV6-3, the J call TRBJ2-1; the D gene TCRdb calls, TRBD2, cannot be checked with no DNA. This CDR3 has 20 residues. CDR1 and CDR2 (germline): MNHEY, SVGEGT. The CDR3 region is CASSSSSGTSGYYSYNEQFF.

V and J are TRBV19 and TRBJ2-1; TCRdb returns TRBD1, unconfirmable since there is no DNA. Per the germline V gene, CDR1 is LNHDA and CDR2 is SQIVND (reference sequence). The CDR3 has 15 amino acids. CDR3 sequence reads: CASSKGTGGYNEQFF.

The rearrangement joins TRBV20-1 to TRBJ2-5; lacking DNA, the TRBD1 call made by TCRdb goes unchecked. The germline gives CDR1 DFQATT, CDR2 SNEGSKA (reference sequence). The CDR3 contains 14 residues. The CDR3 region is CSAGGQGPFETQYF.

The rearrangement joins TRBV7-2 to TRBJ1-1. Germline loops: CDR1 SGHTA, CDR2 FQGNSA. The CDR3 extends over 16 amino acids. Here the CDR3 reads CASSLGQGRMNTEAFF.